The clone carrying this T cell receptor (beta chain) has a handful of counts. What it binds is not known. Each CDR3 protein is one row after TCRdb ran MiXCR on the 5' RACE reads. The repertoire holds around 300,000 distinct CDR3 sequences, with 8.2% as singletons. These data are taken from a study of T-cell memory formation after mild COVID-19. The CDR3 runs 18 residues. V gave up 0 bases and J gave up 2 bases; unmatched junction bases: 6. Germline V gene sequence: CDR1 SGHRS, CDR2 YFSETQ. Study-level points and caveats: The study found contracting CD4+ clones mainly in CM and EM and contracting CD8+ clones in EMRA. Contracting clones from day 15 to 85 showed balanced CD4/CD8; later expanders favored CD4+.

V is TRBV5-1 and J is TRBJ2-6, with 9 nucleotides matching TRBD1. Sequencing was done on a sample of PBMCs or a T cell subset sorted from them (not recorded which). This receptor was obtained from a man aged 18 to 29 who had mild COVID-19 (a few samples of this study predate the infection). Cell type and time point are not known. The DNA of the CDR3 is TGCGCCAGCAGCTTGGTCGGGACAGGGCAAACTGGGGCCAACGTCCTGACTTTC. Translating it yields CASSLVGTGQTGANVLTF.